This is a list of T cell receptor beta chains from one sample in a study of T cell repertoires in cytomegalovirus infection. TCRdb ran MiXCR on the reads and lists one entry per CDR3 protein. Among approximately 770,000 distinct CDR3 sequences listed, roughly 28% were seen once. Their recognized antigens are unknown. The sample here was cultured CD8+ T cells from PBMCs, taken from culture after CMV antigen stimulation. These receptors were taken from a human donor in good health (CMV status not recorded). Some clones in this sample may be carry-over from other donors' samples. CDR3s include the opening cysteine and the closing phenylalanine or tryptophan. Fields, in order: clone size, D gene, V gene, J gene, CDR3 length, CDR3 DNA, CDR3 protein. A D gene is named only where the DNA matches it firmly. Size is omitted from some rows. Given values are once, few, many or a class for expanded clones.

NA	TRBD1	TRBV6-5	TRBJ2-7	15	TGTGCCAGCAGTTACGAGGGACAGGGCGATTACGAGCAGTACTTC	CASSYEGQGDYEQYF
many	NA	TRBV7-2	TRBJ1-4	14	TGTGCCAGCAGCTTAGCGTCGTATAATGAAAAACTGTTTTTT	CASSLASYNEKLFF
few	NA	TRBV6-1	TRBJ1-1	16	TGTGCCAGCAGTGAGATGCACCATTCGATGAACACTGAAGCTTTCTTT	CASSEMHHSMNTEAFF
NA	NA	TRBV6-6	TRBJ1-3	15	TGTGCCAGCAGTTACTCGAAGCCCTCGGGGAACACCATATATTTT	CASSYSKPSGNTIYF
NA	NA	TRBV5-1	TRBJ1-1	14	TGCGCCAGCAGCTTTTCAGGATGGGGCGCTGAAGCTTTCTTT	CASSFSGWGAEAFF
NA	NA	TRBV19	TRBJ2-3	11	TGTGCCAGTAGACAATCCGATACGCAGTATTTT	CASRQSDTQYF
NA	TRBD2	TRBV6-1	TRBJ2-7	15	TGTGCCAGCAGTGAAGAGACTAGCGGGTGGTACGAGCAGTACTTC	CASSEETSGWYEQYF
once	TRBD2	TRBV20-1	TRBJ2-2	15	TGCAGTGCTAGATCCGGGGGGTTGGACACCGGGGAGCTGTTTTTT	CSARSGGLDTGELFF
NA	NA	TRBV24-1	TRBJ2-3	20	TGTGCCACCAGTGATTTCCAGGGCCCTTTTCGGGGGGCCGGCACAGATACGCAGTATTTT	CATSDFQGPFRGAGTDTQYF
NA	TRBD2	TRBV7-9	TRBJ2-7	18	TGTGCCAGCAGCTTAGAAGGGACTAGCAAGGCACCCGCCTACGAGCAGTACTTC	CASSLEGTSKAPAYEQYF
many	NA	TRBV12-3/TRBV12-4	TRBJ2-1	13	TGTGCCAGCACCGATTCAGGGGTCTGGGAGCAGTTCTTC	CASTDSGVWEQFF
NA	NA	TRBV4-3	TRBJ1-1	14	TGCGCCAGCAGCCCGAAGCAAACTGGGACTGAAGCTTTCTTT	CASSPKQTGTEAFF
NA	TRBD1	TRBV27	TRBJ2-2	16	TGTGCCAGCAGTTTAAGAGGGACAGGAAAAGACGGGGAGCTGTTTTTT	CASSLRGTGKDGELFF
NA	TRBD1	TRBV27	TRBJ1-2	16	TGTGCCAGCAGTTCGGGGGACAGCCTTACTAACTATGGCTACACCTTC	CASSSGDSLTNYGYTF
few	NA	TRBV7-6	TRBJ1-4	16	TGTGCCAGCAGACCTATGTTCCTGGACCCAAATGAAAAACTGTTTTTT	CASRPMFLDPNEKLFF
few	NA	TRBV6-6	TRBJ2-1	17	TGTGCCAGCAGTGGAGGGGCCTACTCGCGGGTCTACAATGAGCAGTTCTTC	CASSGGAYSRVYNEQFF
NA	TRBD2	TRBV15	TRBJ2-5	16	TGTGCCACCAGAACTGGAGGTAGCGGGGGGACAGAGACCCAGTACTTC	CATRTGGSGGTETQYF
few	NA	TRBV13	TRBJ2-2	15	TGTGCCAGCAGCAGACCACCGCGGAGCGATGTTGAGCTGTTTTTT	CASSRPPRSDVELFF
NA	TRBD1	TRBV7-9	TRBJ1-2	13	TGTGCCAGCATCCGGACAGGGGGCTATGGCTACACCTTC	CASIRTGGYGYTF
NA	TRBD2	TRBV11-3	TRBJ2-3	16	TGTGCCAGCAGCCCAGGACTAGCGGGGGGGTTTACGGCGCAGTATTTT	CASSPGLAGGFTAQYF
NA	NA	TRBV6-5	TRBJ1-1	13	TGTGCCAGCAGTCCGACAGAAATCACTGAAGCTTTCTTT	CASSPTEITEAFF
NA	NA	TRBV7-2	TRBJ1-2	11	TGTGCCAGCAGCCTATCCCGGGACCCCTCCTTC	CASSLSRDPSF
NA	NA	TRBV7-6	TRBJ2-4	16	TGTGCCAGCAGCTCCCAGCCCCGGGTGCGGAAAAACATTCAGTACTTC	CASSSQPRVRKNIQYF
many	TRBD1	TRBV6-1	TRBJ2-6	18	TGTGCCAGCAGTGAAAGGGACAGGTTTTACTCTGGGGCCAACGTCCTGACTTTC	CASSERDRFYSGANVLTF
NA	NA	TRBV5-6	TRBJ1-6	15	TGTGCCAGCAGCTTGGTGGCAGGGTATGGATCACCCCTCCACTTT	CASSLVAGYGSPLHF